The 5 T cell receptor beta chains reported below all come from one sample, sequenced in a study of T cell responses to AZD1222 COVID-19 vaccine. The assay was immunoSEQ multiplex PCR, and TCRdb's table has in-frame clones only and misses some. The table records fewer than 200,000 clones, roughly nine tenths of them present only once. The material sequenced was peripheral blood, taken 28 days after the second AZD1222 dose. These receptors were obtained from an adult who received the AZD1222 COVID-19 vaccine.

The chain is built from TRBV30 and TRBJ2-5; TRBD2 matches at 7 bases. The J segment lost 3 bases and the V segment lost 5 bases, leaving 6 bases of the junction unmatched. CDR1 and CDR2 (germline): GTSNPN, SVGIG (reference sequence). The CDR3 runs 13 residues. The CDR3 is CAWSERGKETQYF. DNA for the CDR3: TGTGCCTGGTCGGAGCGGGGAAAAGAGACCCAGTACTTC.

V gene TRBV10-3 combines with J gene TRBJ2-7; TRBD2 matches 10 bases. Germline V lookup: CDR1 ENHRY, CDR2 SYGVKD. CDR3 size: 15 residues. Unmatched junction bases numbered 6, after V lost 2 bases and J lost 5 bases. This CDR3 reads CAISEPAGGPDEQYF. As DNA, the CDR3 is TGTGCCATCAGTGAGCCAGCGGGAGGGCCGGACGAGCAGTACTTC.

CDR3 sequence: CASSSLLSILGTF. CDR3 nucleotide sequence: TGTGCCAGCAGCTCCCTTTTGTCCATTTTGGGCACCTTC. This chain joins TRBV7-9 and TRBJ1-2, with D unresolved. The CDR3 has 13 residues. Trimming took off 4 bases at V and 13 bases at J, with 19 bases between the two ends. Germline CDR1 SEHNR, CDR2 FQNEAQ (reference sequence).

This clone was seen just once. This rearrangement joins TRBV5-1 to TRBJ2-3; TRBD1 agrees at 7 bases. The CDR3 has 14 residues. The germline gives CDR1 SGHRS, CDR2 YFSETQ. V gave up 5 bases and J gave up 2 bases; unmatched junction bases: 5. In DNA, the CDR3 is TGCGCCAGCAGAACCGGGACAGCCACAGATACGCAGTATTTT. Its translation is CASRTGTATDTQYF.

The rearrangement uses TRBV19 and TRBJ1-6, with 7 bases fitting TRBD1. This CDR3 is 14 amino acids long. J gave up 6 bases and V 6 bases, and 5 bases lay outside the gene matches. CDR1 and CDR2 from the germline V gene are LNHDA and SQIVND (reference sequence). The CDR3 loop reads CASSSHRGNSPLHF. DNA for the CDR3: TGTGCCAGTAGCTCGCACAGGGGTAATTCACCCCTCCACTTT.